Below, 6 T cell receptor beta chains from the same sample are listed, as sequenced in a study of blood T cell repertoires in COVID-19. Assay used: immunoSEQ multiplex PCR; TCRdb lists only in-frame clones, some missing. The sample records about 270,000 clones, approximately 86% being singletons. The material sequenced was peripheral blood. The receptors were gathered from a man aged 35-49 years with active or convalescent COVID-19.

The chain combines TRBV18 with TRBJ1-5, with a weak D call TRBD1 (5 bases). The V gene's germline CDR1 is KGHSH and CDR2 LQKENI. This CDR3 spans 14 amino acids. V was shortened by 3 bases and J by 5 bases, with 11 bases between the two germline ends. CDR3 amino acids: CASSPSRGDQPQHF. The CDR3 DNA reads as TGTGCCAGCTCACCTAGTCGGGGGGATCAGCCCCAGCATTTT.

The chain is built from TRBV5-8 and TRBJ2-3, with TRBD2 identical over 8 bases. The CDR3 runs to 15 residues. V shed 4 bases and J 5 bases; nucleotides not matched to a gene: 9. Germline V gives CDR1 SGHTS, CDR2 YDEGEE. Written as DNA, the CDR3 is TGTGCCAGCAGCGTAGGACTAGCCCTAAAAGATACGCAGTATTTT. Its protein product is CASSVGLALKDTQYF.

DNA for the CDR3: TGTGCCAGCAGCTTAGATCCGATAGTGAACACTGAAGCTTTCTTT. Translating gives CASSLDPIVNTEAFF. The genes are TRBV11-2 and TRBJ1-1; D is unresolved. This CDR3 spans 15 amino acids. The V and J ends lost 0 bases and 0 bases respectively, with 8 bases between them. Germline V gene sequence: CDR1 SGHAT, CDR2 FQNNGV.

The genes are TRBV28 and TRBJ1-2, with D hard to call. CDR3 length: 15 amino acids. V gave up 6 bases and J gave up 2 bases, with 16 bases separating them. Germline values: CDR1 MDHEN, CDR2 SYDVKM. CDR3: CASSPQAYPNYGYTF. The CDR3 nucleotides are TGTGCCAGCAGCCCTCAGGCGTACCCCAACTATGGCTACACCTTC.

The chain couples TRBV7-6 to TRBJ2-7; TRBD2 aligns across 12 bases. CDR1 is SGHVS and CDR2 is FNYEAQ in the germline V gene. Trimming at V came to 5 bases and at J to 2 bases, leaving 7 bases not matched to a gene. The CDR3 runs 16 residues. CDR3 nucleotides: TGTGCCAGCAGCCTCGGACTAGCGGGGACGGCCTACGAGCAGTACTTC. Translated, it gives CASSLGLAGTAYEQYF.

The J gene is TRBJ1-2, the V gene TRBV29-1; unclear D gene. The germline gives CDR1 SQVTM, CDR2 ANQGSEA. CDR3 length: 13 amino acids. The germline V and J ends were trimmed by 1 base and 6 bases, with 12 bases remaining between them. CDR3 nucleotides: TGCAGCGTTGAAGTAGAGTGGGGAGATGGCTACACCTTC. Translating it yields CSVEVEWGDGYTF.